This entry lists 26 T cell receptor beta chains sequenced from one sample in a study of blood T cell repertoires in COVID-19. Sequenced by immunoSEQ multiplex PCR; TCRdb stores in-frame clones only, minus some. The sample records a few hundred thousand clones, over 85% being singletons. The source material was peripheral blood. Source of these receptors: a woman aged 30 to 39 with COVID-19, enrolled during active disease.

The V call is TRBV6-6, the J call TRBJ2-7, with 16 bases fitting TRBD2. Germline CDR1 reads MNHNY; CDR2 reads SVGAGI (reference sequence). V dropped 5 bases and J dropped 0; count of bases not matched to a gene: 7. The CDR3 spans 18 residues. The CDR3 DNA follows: TGTGCCAGCAGTCCAGGGACTAGCGGGGGGGGGAGCTCCTACGAGCAGTACTTC. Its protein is CASSPGTSGGGSSYEQYF.

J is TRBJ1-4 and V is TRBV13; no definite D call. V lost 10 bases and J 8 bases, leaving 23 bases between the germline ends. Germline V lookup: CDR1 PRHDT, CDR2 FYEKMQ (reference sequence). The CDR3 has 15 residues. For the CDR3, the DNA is TGTGCCACCGCTGATTCGAGGCACTCGTCAGAAAAACTGTTTTTT. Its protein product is CATADSRHSSEKLFF.

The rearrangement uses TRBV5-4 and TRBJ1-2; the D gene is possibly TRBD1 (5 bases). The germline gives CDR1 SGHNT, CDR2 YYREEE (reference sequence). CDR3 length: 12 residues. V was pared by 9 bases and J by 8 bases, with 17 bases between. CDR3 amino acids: CATRDGPYGYTF. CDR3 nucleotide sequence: TGTGCCACGCGGGACGGTCCCTACGGCTACACCTTC.

The CDR3 loop is CASSFARGQSGNTIYF. The CDR3 DNA reads TGTGCCAGCAGTTTCGCCAGGGGGCAATCGGGAAACACCATATATTTT. The rearrangement uses TRBV7-6 and TRBJ1-3, with TRBD1 matching 8 bases. The CDR3 is 16 residues long. CDR1 SGHVS and CDR2 FNYEAQ come from the germline V gene. V shed 6 bases, J shed 4 bases, and the junction held 11 bases outside the gene matches.

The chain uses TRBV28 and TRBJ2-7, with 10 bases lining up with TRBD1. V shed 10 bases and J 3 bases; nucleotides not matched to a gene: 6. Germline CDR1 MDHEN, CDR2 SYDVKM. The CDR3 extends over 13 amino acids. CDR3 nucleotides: TGTGCCATCTCCGGGACAGGGGTCTACGAGCAGTACTTC. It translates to CAISGTGVYEQYF.

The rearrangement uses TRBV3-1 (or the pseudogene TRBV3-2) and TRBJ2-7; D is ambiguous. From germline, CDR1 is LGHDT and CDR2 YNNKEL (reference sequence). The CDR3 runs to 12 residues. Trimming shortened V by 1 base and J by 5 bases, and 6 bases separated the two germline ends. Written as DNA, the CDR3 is TGTGCCAGCAGCCAAGTGGCAGACGAGCAGTACTTC. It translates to CASSQVADEQYF.

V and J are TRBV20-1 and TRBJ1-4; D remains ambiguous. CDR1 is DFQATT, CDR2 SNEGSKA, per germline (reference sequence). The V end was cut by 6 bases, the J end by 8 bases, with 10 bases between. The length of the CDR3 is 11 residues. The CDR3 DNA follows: TGCAGTGCCGAAGTTGAGGAAAAACTGTTTTTT. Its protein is CSAEVEEKLFF.

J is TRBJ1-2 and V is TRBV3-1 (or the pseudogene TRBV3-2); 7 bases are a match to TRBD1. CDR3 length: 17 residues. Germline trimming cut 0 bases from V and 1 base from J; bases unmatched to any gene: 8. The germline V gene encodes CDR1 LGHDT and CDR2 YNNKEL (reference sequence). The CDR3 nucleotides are TGTGCCAGCAGCCAAGATGGGGGGACAGCCGATAACTATGGCTACACCTTC. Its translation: CASSQDGGTADNYGYTF.

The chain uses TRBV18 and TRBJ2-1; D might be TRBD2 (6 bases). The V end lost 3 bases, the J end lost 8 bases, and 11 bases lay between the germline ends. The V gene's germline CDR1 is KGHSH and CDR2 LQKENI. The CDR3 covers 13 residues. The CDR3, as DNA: TGTGCCAGCTCACCGGCGGGGTTCGATGAGCAGTTCTTC. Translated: CASSPAGFDEQFF.

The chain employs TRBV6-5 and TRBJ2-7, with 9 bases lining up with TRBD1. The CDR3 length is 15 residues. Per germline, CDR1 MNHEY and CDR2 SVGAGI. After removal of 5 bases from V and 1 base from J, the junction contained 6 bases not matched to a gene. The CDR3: CASSPRDRGSYEQYV. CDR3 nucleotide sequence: TGTGCCAGCAGTCCCCGAGACAGGGGGTCCTACGAGCAGTACGTC.

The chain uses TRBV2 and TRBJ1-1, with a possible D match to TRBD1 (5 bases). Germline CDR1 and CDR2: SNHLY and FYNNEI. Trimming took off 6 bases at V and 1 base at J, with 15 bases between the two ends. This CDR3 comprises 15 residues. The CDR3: CASRSGRAENTEAFF. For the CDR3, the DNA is TGTGCCAGCAGATCAGGGAGGGCTGAGAACACTGAAGCTTTCTTT.

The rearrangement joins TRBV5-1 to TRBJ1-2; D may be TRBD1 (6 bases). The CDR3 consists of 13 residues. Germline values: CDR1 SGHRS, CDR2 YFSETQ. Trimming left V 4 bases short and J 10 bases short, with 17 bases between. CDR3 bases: TGCGCCAGCAGCCCGATCTCGGGGGGCCACTACACCTTC. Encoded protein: CASSPISGGHYTF.

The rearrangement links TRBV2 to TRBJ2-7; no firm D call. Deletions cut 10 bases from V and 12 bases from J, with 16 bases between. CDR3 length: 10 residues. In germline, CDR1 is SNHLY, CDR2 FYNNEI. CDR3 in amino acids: CATSRDVRYF. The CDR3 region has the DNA TGTGCCACCTCGAGAGATGTTCGGTACTTC.

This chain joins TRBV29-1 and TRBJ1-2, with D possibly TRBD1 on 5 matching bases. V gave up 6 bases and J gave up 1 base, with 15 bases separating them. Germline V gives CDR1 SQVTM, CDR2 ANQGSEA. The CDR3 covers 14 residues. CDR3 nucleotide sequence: TGCAGCGTCGGGAGGGCAGGGTATAACTATGGCTACACCTTC. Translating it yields CSVGRAGYNYGYTF.

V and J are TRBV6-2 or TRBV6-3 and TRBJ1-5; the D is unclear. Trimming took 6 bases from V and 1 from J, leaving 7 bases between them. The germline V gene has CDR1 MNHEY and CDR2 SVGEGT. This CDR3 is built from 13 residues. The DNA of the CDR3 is TGTGCCAGCAGCCGACTGAGCAATCAGCCCCAGCATTTT. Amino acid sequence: CASSRLSNQPQHF.

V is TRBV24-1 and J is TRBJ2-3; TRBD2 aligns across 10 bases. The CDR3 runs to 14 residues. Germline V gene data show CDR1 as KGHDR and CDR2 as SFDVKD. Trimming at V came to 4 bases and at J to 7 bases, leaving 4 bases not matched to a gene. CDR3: CATSDWTSGNTQYF. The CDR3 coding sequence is TGTGCCACCAGTGACTGGACTAGCGGAAATACGCAGTATTTT.

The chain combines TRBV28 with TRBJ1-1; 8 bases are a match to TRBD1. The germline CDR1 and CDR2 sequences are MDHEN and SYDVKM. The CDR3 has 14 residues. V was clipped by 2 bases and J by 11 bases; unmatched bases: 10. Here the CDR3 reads CASSLKAGGALAFF. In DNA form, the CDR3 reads TGTGCCAGCAGTTTAAAGGCAGGGGGCGCTTTGGCTTTCTTT.

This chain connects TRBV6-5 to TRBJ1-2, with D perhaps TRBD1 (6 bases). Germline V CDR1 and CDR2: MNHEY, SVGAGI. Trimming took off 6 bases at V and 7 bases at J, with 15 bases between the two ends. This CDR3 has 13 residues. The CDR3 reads CASRGLDSGGYTF. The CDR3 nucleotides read TGTGCCAGCAGGGGCCTGGACAGCGGTGGCTACACCTTC.

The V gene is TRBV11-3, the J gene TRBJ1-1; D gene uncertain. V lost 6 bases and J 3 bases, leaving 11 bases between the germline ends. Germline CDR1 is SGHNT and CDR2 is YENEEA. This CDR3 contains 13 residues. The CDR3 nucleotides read TGTGCCAGCAGGACCCCGCGGGACACTGAAGCTTTCTTT. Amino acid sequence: CASRTPRDTEAFF.

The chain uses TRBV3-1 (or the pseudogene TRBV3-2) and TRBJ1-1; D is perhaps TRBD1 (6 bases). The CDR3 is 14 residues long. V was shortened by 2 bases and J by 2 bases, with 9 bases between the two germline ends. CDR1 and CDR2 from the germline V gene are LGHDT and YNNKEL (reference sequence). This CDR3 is CASSQLQGNTEAFF. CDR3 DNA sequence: TGTGCCAGCAGCCAACTACAGGGAAACACTGAAGCTTTCTTT.

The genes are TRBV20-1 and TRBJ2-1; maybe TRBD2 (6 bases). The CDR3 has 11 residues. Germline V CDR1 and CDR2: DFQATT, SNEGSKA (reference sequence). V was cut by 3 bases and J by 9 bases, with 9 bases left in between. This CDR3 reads CSASPGVEQFF. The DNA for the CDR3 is TGCAGTGCTAGCCCGGGGGTTGAGCAGTTCTTC.

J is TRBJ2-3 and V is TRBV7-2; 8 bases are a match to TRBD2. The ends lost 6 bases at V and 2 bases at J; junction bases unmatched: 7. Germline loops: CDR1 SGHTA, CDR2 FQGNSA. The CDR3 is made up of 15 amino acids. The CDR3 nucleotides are TGTGCCAGCAGGGGAGCGGGGGCCGCCACAGATACGCAGTATTTT. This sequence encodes CASRGAGAATDTQYF.

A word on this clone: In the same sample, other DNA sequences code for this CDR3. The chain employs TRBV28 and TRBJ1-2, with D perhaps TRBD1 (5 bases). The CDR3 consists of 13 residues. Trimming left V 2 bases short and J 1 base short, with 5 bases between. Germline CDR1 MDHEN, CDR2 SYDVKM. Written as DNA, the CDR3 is TGTGCCAGCAGTTTACAGGGTAACTATGGCTACACCTTC. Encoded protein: CASSLQGNYGYTF.

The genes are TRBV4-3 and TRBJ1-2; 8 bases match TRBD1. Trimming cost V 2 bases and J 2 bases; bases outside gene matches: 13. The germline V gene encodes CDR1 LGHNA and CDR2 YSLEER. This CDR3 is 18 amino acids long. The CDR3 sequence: CASSQLGRGRGGNYGYTF. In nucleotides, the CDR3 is TGCGCCAGCAGCCAACTAGGCAGGGGGCGCGGGGGAAACTATGGCTACACCTTC.

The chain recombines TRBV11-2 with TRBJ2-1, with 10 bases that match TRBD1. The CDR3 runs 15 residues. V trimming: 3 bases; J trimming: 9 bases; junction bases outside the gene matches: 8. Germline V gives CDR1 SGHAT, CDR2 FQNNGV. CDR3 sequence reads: CASSLDRGTEGEQFF. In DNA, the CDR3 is TGTGCCAGCAGCTTGGACAGGGGGACCGAAGGTGAGCAGTTCTTC.

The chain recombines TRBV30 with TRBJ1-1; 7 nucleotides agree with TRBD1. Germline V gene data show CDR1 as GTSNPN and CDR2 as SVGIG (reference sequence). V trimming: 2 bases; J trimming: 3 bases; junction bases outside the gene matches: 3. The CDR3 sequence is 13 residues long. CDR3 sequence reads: CAWSTQGDTEAFF. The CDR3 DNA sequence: TGTGCCTGGAGTACGCAGGGGGACACTGAAGCTTTCTTT.